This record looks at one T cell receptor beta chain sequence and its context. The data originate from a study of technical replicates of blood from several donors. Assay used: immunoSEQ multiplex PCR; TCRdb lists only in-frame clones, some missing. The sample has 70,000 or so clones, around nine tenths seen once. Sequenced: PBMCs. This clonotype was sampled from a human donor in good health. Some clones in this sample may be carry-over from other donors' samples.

The CDR3 here is CASSLDGGASQPQHF. The CDR3 DNA sequence: TGTGCCAGCAGCTTAGATGGGGGGGCAAGCCAGCCCCAGCATTTT. This chain connects TRBV7-9 to TRBJ1-5; possible D gene TRBD1, 6 bases. The CDR3 runs 15 residues. Germline assignment: CDR1 SEHNR and CDR2 FQNEAQ (reference sequence). The V end lost 1 base, the J end lost 7 bases, and 14 bases lay between the germline ends.